This T cell receptor (beta chain) is from a study of T cell responses to AZD1222 COVID-19 vaccine. Libraries were prepared by immunoSEQ multiplex PCR; TCRdb keeps only in-frame clonotypes and omits some of them. Here the sample spans about 150,000 clones, about 90% being singletons. Study-level points and caveats: It should be noted that donors were predominantly white British and more often female, and clonal diversity was possibly underestimated. Reports indicate that nearly half of spike-specific TCRs are directed at unmutated variant regions. Spike-specific TCR breadth and depth went up after people got two AZD1222 doses. Baseline seropositivity occurred in only a handful of AZD1222 recipients.

About this clone: Its specificity is not known.

Germline V gene lookup returns CDR1 MGHDK and CDR2 SYGVNS. This CDR3 has 14 amino acids. V lost 6 bases, J lost 4 bases, and 8 bases stayed unmatched. This sequence joins TRBV25-1 and TRBJ2-7; TRBD1 agrees at 8 bases. This TCR derives from an adult in good health. The sequenced sample was peripheral blood, obtained on day 0 of AZD1222 vaccination. The CDR3 region is CASSPGQEGYEQYF. In nucleotides, the CDR3 is TGTGCCAGCAGCCCGGGACAGGAAGGTTACGAGCAGTACTTC.